This paragraph covers one T cell receptor beta chain sequence. The age range of participants was about 18 to 100 years, with residence in about two dozen US areas. The CDR3 has 15 amino acids. CDR1 is MNHEY, CDR2 SVGEGT, per germline. The trim removed 6 bases at V and 8 bases at J, leaving 14 bases unmatched. Measured with immunoSEQ multiplex PCR; TCRdb has only the in-frame clones, and not every one. The data show under 300,000 clones, 70% to 90% seen once. The sample is drawn from a study of blood T cell repertoires in COVID-19. The chain is built from TRBV6-2 or TRBV6-3 and TRBJ1-2; 8 nucleotides line up with TRBD1. The sample was PBMCs or T cells enriched from blood (not recorded which). This TCR derives from a woman in her 50s who had recovered from COVID-19. CDR3 residues: CASSSSLYRGTGYTF. The CDR3 nucleotides read TGTGCCAGCAGCTCAAGCCTGTACAGGGGGACGGGCTACACCTTC.